This T cell receptor beta chain was documented in a study of blood T cells in healthy people across ages (dated by TCRdb to between 2014 and 2016). Background for the entire study: Template switching captured roughly one uniquely barcoded TCR beta cDNA molecule per two T cells in model experiments. To avoid experimental bias, donors of different ages were randomly spread across the sequencing lanes. The study measured age-related changes in TCR beta repertoire diversity using deep sequencing normalized with unique cDNA molecular identifiers. The donors were split into four age groups: young (average 16 years), middle-aged (roughly 42), aged (approximately 60) and long-lived (approximately 89). Two additional independent replicas of 1 million unique cDNA reads from the same blood draw were analyzed for two donors (one aged 18 to 30 and one aged 80 or older). Overall study outcomes, separate from this receptor: Compared with the aged group, the long-lived group had more naive CD4+ T cells, fewer expanded clones and increased TCR diversity, a pattern suggesting age selection. Total diversity estimates from one million sequenced T cells were considered lower bounds and underestimates. There was a strong correlation between observed TCR beta diversity and the percentage of naive T cells measured by flow cytometry. Conclusive comparison of naive and antigen-experienced compartments was prevented by the profiling of bulk unsorted PBMCs. The CMV infection status of donors was not known, potentially confounding age-related changes in expanded clonotypes. As age increased, observed TCR beta diversity per million T cells dropped in a roughly linear way, and a significant reduction was already evident by age 40.

The sample holds a few counts of this clonotype. This clone's antigen is unknown. No base-level quality is on record; no much larger clone is a single base apart. The 39 donors, aged roughly 6 to 95 years, were systemically healthy Caucasian individuals from Russia. Approximately 10 milliliters of peripheral blood were collected from each donor into EDTA-treated Vacutainer tubes. Ficoll-Paque density-gradient centrifugation was used to isolate PBMCs, with at least 6.5 million per sample. Trizol reagent was used to extract total RNA from PBMCs, with at least 6 micrograms per sample. For every donor, an aliquot of PBMCs went through flow cytometry to measure the percentages of naive CD45RAhigh/CD27high T cells. V is shortened by 1 base, J by 3 bases, and the region joining them spans 7 bases. The CDR3 runs 14 amino acids, cysteine and phenylalanine included. Only the CDR3 region is kept as DNA, spanning 42 bases read in frame from base 1. For CDR1 and CDR2, the germline V gene (reference sequence) lists SEHNR and FQNEAQ.

The library was produced with 5' RACE. Sequencing used an Illumina HiSeq 2500. A second about 7 to 11 cycle PCR used a sample-barcoded 5' primer and a J-beta primer mix. A template-switch 5' adaptor carrying 12 random nucleotides introduced a unique molecular identifier onto each TCR beta cDNA molecule. Each sample yielded at least 2.5 million CDR3-containing paired-end reads. First-strand cDNA synthesis was performed from all RNA using the Mint cDNA synthesis kit, with priming by a TRBC-specific oligonucleotide. After uracil-DNA glycosylase treatment, a first 18-cycle PCR used universal primers M1SS and BC2_uni_R on all cDNA. In the original analysis: For normalization, 1 million high-quality reads, each with a distinct molecular identifier, were randomly selected from each sample. Instead of being binned into consensus sequences, reads that shared molecular identifiers were thrown out. MiTCR, run with a Q25 quality threshold and the strictest error-elimination algorithm, handled CDR3 identification, clonotype clustering and error correction. A nonparametric unseen species model with Euler transformation was used to estimate lower-bound total TCR beta diversity. TCRdb applied fastp at Q25 and MiXCR to the public reads, then kept only in-frame beta chains. Rows merge per CDR3 protein into single entries with the most common DNA and genes. It is TCRdb's table, rather than the study itself, that gives the V and J calls and clone size. The sample table holds 800,000 to 950,000 distinct CDR3 sequences, of which around 36% were seen once. Together, the top ten hold roughly 13% of the sample.

The origin of this receptor is a man younger than 35 in good health. The chain links TRBV7-9 with TRBJ1-5, with the D gene uncertain. Source material: blood. The base sequence is TGTGCCAGCAGCTTAGAAGGGTACAATCAGCCCCAGCATTTT. Its protein is CASSLEGYNQPQHF.